The source of this TCR beta chain is a study of T cell changes during pregnancy in multiple sclerosis. The method was immunoSEQ multiplex PCR; TCRdb's version includes in-frame clones alone and lacks a portion of them. Seen here are around 62,000 clones, just over 90% observed once, and the top ten hold approximately 1.5%. This clone is a singleton in its sample. Per germline, CDR1 GTSNPN and CDR2 SVGIG (reference sequence). V lost 0 bases, J lost 4 bases, and 12 bases lay in between. The CDR3 runs to 14 residues. The sequence was obtained from a female donor with multiple sclerosis, enrolled in a pregnancy study. Sequences were derived from peripheral blood, sampled in the third trimester of pregnancy. The chain joins TRBV30 to TRBJ1-2; TRBD1 might be the D (6 bases). CDR3 DNA sequence: TGTGCCTGGAGTGTCCAGGGGCGGACCTATGGCTACACCTTC. Protein product: CAWSVQGRTYGYTF.